This record covers a single T cell receptor (beta chain). Its antigen specificity is not known. Per-nucleotide qualities are absent, and no much larger clonotype sits a single base away. These data originate in a study of OX40 agonist ivuxolimab in advanced cancers. Some background on the complete study: Ivuxolimab, which targeted the costimulatory receptor OX40 (CD134), was an agonistic, fully human IgG2 monoclonal antibody. Intravenous ivuxolimab was administered to patients every 2 weeks at six dose levels: 0.01, 0.1, 0.3, 1.5, 3 and 10 mg/kg. Of the approximately 50 dose-escalation patients, hepatocellular carcinoma was present in roughly 19, melanoma in some 15, renal cell carcinoma in 9 and head and neck cancer in 9. A male proportion of under 85% and a mean age of 60 years, ranging from 23 to 79, were recorded for the dose-escalation cohort. Prior anti-PD-1, anti-PD-L1 or anti-CTLA-4 therapy was permitted, and about two fifths of dose-escalation patients had received checkpoint inhibitors. Partial responses occurred in three dose-escalation patients, of whom one had hepatocellular carcinoma and two had cutaneous melanoma. The point of sequencing TCRbeta in the periphery was to test whether ivuxolimab changed TCR sequence diversity and drove clonal T-cell expansion. The paper covers the monotherapy dose-escalation part of the phase I ivuxolimab trial, which included N = 52 patients.

Patients with autoimmune disease history or receiving systemic immunosuppression were excluded from the trial. Peripheral blood for TCR sequencing was drawn from every dose cohort at baseline, at cycle 4 day 1 and at cycle 7 day 1. Samples came from an open-label, multicenter, first-in-human phase I dose-escalation trial of ivuxolimab. Adults with locally advanced or metastatic melanoma, renal cell carcinoma, hepatocellular carcinoma or head and neck squamous cell carcinoma were enrolled in the trial. Before TCR sequencing, CD4+ T cells and CD8+ T cells from peripheral blood were sorted into separate populations. To sequence the TCRbeta CDR3 region, genomic DNA was isolated from the sorted cells. The immunoSEQ Assay was used to sequence the TCRbeta CDR3 regions. TCRdb obtained this table from immuneACCESS and retained in-frame rearrangements with V and J assigned. These tables miss some clones; where compared with another copy, unresolved V genes account for less than half of the shortfall, and the remainder is unexplained. The sample table shows around 18,000 clones, and 75% to 90% are seen once. The top ten hold 25% to 30% of the sample.

Overall study results and their limits: Low levels of normalized T-cell clonal expansion were also seen in some patients who did not respond. Which antigens the clonally expanded peripheral T cells were specific for was not determined. After ivuxolimab, more expanded clones were found on average in CD8+ T cells than in CD4+ T cells. In the 0.1-3.0 mg/kg groups, partial responders were among the patients with the lowest normalized peripheral clonal expansion, particularly in CD8+ T cells. At doses of 0.1 to 3.0 mg/kg, clonal expansion of both CD4+ and CD8+ blood T cells was observed from baseline to week 6.

The sample was CD4+ or CD8+ T cells sorted from blood, taken in a trial of the OX40 agonist ivuxolimab. The clonotype was recovered from an adult with an advanced solid tumor such as melanoma, head and neck, liver or kidney cancer.

The CDR3 reads CASSIGVSVHVAKNIQYF. The DNA sequence is TGTGCCAGTAGTATTGGGGTCTCAGTCCACGTAGCCAAAAACATTCAGTACTTC. The rearranged chain carries TRBV19 and TRBJ2-4; the D gene assignment is ambiguous. V is clipped by 3 bases and J by 0 bases, and the sequence between their germline boundaries is 18 bases long. The CDR1 and CDR2 encoded by the germline V gene (reference sequence) are LNHDA and SQIVND. From the cysteine through the phenylalanine, the CDR3 covers 18 amino acids. Only the CDR3 part of the read is kept: 54 bases, read in frame from the first base.